This T cell receptor beta chain was recorded in a study of cytotoxic CD8 clonotypes in ibrutinib-treated CLL. Whole-study results and caveats: Baseline clonality, higher than in age-matched healthy donors, tracked circulating CD8+ T-cell counts.

Sequencing used immunoSEQ multiplex PCR; TCRdb keeps in-frame clones, though not all of them. Of roughly 200,000 clones listed, 60% to 80% are singletons. The CDR3 sequence is 13 residues long. The germline gives CDR1 LGHNA, CDR2 YNFKEQ. Trimming pared 2 bases from V and 6 bases from J, leaving 11 bases between. With regard to this clone: As yet, its antigen is unknown.

V usage is TRBV4-2 and J usage is TRBJ2-7; D is undetermined. The sample in question was PBMCs, obtained after 12 months of ibrutinib treatment. The origin of this receptor is a human donor with chronic lymphocytic leukemia. The CDR3 DNA is TGTGCCAGCAGCCAATTACTTCCCGGCGAGCAGTACTTC. This encodes CASSQLLPGEQYF.